This TCR beta chain was captured in a study of blood T cell repertoires in COVID-19. The germline V gene has CDR1 MNHEY and CDR2 SVGAGI. This CDR3 contains 14 residues. V lost 2 bases to trimming and J lost 4 bases, with 11 bases between them. Original handling: Estimation of nucleated cell counts was performed using reference gene primer amplification. Using immunoSEQ multiplex PCR, the repertoire was profiled, and TCRdb retains in-frame clones only, with some absent. The V and J calls and the clone size are those of that table, but D and trimming were determined from the DNA. The sample carries about 100,000 clones, 80% recorded once.

This TCR was sampled from an older man with acute or convalescent COVID-19. The rearrangement joins TRBV6-5 to TRBJ2-5, with D tentatively TRBD2 (5 bases). Sequences were obtained from peripheral blood. The CDR3 coding sequence is TGTGCCAGCAGTTACCTTTCTGAGGGAGAGACCCAGTACTTC. Its translation: CASSYLSEGETQYF.